This TCR beta chain was sequenced for a study of blood T cell repertoires in COVID-19. Study-level background: The United States, Italy and Spain provided the acute and convalescent COVID-19 samples.

The CDR3 extends over 13 amino acids. With V trimmed by 2 bases and J by 7 bases, 2 bases remained unmatched. The germline gives CDR1 MNHNS, CDR2 SASEGT. In the authors' methods: How many nucleated cells were present was estimated from reference gene primer amplification. Method: immunoSEQ multiplex PCR; TCRdb's copy keeps in-frame clones and lacks some. The DNA gave D and trimming, while V, J and clone size come from that table. The sample carries 150,000 to 250,000 clones, around 95% recorded once. The rearrangement links TRBV6-1 to TRBJ2-7, with TRBD1 matching over 10 bases. Sample: peripheral blood. This sequence originates from a man aged 25 to 45 with COVID-19, enrolled during active disease. The CDR3 region has the DNA TGTGCCAGCAGTGAATGGGGACAGGGGGAGCAGTACTTC. Its protein product is CASSEWGQGEQYF.